The following is a TCR beta chain sequence with its context. Data came from immunoSEQ multiplex PCR; TCRdb stores just in-frame clones and leaves some out. Of around 120,000 clones in the sample, almost 90% are singletons; the top ten hold 3.8%. The CDR3 sequence is 16 residues long. With 3 bases clipped from V and 7 bases from J, the junction kept 8 bases outside the gene matches. Germline V gives CDR1 LNHDA, CDR2 SQIVND (reference sequence). This entry is derived from a study of blood T cell repertoires in COVID-19. The receptor comes from a woman aged 55-75 years with COVID-19, enrolled during active disease. Sequencing was carried out using peripheral blood. V is TRBV19 and J is TRBJ2-7, with 14 bases lining up with TRBD2. CDR3 amino acids: CASSIGLAGGPEEQYF. In DNA, the CDR3 is TGTGCCAGTAGTATTGGACTAGCGGGGGGACCAGAGGAGCAGTACTTC.